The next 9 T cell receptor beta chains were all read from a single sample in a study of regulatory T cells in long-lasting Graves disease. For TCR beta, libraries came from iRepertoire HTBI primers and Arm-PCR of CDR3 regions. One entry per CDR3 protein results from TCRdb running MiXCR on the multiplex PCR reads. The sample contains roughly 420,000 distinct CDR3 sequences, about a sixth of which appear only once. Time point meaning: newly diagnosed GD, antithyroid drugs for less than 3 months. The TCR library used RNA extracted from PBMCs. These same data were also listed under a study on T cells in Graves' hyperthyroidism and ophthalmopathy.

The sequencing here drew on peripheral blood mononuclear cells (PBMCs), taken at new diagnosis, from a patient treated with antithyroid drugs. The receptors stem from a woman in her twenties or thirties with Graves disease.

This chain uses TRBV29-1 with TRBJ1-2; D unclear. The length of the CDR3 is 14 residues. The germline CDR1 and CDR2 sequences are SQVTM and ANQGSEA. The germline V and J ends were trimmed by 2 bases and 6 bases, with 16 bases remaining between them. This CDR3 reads CSVEFGQPRDGYTF. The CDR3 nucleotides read TGCAGCGTTGAATTTGGGCAGCCGAGGGATGGCTACACCTTC.

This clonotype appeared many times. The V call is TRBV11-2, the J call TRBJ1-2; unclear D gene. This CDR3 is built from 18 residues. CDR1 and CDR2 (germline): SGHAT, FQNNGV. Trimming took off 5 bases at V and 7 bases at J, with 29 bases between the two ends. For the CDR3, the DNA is TGTGCCAGCAGCCCAAGAGGGCCTGGCAGCCAGCTTCTGGGTGGCTACACCTTC. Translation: CASSPRGPGSQLLGGYTF.

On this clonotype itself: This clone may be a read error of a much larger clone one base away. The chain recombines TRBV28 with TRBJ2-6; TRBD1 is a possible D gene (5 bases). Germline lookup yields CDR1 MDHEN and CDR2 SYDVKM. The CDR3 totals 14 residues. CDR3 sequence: CASKARAGANVPTF. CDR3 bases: TGTGCCAGCAAAGCACGAGCTGGGGCCAACGTCCCGACTTTC.

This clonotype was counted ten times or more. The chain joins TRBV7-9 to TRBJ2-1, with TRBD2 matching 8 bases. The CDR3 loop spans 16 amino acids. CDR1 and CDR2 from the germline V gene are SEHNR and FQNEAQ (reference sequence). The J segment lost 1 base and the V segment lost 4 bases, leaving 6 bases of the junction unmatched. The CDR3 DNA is TGTGCCAGCAGCTCGCAAGCGGGAGAGTCCTACAATGAGCAGTTCTTC. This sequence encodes CASSSQAGESYNEQFF.

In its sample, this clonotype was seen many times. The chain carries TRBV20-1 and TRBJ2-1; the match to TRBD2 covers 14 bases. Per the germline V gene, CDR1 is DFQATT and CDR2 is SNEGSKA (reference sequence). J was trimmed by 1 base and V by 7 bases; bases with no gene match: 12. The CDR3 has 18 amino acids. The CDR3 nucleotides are TGCAGTGTTATAGGGACTAGCGGGAGCGGGAGTTCCTACAATGAGCAGTTCTTC. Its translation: CSVIGTSGSGSSYNEQFF.

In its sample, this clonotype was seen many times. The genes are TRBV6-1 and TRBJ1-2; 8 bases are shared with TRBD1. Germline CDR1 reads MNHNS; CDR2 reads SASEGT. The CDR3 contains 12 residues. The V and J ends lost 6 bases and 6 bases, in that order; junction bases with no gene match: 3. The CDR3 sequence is CASSQTGDGYTF. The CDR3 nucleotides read TGTGCCAGCAGCCAGACAGGGGATGGCTACACCTTC.

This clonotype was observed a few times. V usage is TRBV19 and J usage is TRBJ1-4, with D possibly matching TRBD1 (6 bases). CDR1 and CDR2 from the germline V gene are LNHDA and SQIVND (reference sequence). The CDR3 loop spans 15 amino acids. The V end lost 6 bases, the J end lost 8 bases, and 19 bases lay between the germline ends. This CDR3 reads CASSEDRPNWEKLFF. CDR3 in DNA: TGTGCCAGTAGCGAAGACAGGCCGAACTGGGAAAAACTGTTTTTT.

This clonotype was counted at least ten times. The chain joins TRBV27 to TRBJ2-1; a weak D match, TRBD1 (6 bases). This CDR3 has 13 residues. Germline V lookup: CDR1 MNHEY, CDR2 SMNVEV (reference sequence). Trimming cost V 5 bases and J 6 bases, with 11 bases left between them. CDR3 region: CASSRNRVNEQFF. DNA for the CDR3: TGTGCCAGCAGTCGAAACAGGGTCAATGAGCAGTTCTTC.

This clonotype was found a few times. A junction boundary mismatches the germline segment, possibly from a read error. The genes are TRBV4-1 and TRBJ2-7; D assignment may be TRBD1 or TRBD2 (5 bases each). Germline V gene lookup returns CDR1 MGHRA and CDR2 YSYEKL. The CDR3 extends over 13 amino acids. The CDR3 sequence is CASSPGPYYEQYF. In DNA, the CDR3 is TGTGCCAGCAGCCCGGGACCCTATTACGAGCAGTACTTC.